This paragraph covers one T cell receptor (beta chain) sequence. This record comes from a study of T cells in Graves' hyperthyroidism and ophthalmopathy. TCR beta CDR3 regions were amplified from RNA transcripts. RT-PCR in the first round (using the HTBI primer set) targeted the TCR CDR3. Each CDR3 protein gets one entry after TCRdb re-called the multiplex PCR reads with MiXCR. This sample has 490,000 or so distinct CDR3 sequences, with around 20% found just once. V was shortened by 6 bases and J by 2 bases, with 14 bases between the two germline ends. The CDR3 is made up of 15 amino acids. CDR1 and CDR2 from the germline V gene are MNHNS and SASEGT.

Sample: blood. This chain links TRBV6-1 with TRBJ2-1; D unclear. This receptor was obtained from a man aged 40-49 years with Graves' ophthalmopathy. The CDR3 bases are TGTGCCAGCAGCGCTGGTGGTGGCGCCTACAATGAGCAGTTCTTC. This codes for CASSAGGGAYNEQFF.